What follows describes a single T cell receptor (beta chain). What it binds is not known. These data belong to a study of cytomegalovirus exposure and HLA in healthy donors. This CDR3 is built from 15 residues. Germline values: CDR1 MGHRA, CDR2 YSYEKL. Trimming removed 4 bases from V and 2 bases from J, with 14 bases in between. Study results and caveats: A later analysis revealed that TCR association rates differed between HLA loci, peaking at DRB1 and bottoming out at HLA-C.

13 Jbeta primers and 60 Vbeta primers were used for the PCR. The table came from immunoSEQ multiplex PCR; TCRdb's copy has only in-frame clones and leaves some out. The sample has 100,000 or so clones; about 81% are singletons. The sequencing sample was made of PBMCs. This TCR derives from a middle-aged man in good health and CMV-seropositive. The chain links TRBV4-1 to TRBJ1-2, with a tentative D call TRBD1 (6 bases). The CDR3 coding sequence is TGCGCCAGCAGCCGATCGGGACAATCAAACTATGGCTACACCTTC. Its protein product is CASSRSGQSNYGYTF.